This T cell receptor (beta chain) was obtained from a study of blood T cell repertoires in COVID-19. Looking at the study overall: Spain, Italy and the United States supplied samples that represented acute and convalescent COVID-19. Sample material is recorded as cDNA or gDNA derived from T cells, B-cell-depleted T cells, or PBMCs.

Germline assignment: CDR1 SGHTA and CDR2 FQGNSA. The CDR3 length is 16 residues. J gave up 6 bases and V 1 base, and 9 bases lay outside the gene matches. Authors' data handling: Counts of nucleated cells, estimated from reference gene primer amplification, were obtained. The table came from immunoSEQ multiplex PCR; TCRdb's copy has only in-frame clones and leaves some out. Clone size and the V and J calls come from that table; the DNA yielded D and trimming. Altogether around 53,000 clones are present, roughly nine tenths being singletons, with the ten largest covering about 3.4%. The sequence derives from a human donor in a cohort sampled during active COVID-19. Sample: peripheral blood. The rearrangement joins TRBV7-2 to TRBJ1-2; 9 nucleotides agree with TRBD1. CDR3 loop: CASSLVGTGTGNGYTF. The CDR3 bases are TGTGCCAGCAGCTTAGTAGGAACCGGGACAGGGAATGGCTACACCTTC.